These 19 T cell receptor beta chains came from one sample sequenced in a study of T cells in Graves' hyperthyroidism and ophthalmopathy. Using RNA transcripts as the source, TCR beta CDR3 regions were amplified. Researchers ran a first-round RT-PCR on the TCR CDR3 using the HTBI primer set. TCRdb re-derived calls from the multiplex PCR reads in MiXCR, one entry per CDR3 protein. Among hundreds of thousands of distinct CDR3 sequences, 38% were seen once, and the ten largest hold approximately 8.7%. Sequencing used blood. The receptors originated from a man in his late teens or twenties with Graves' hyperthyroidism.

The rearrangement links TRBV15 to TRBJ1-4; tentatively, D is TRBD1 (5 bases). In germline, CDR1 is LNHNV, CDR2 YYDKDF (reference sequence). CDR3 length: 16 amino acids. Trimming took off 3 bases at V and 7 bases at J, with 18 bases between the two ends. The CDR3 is CATSSRRGGVGEKLFF. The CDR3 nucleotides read TGTGCCACCAGCAGTAGACGGGGAGGGGTTGGTGAAAAACTGTTTTTT.

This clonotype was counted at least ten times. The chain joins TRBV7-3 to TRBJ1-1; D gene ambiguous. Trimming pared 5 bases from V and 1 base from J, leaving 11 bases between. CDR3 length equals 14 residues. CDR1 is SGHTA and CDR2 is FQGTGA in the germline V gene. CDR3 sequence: CASSLTPGNTEAFF. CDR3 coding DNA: TGTGCCAGCAGCCTCACCCCAGGGAACACTGAAGCTTTCTTT.

The CDR3 DNA is TGTGCCAGCAGCTTTGATAGCTGGACTGAAGCTTTCTTT. Its protein is CASSFDSWTEAFF. The rearrangement uses TRBV5-6 and TRBJ1-1; D unresolved. The CDR3 extends over 13 amino acids. The V and J ends lost 2 bases and 5 bases respectively, with 10 bases between them. Germline CDR1 SGHDT, CDR2 YYEEEE.

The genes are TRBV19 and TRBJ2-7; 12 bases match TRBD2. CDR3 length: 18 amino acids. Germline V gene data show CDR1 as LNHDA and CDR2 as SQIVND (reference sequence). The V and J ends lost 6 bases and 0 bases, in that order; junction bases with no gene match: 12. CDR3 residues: CASSGQARLAGVSYEQYF. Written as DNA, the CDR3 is TGTGCCAGTAGCGGACAGGCGAGACTAGCGGGAGTCTCCTACGAGCAGTACTTC.

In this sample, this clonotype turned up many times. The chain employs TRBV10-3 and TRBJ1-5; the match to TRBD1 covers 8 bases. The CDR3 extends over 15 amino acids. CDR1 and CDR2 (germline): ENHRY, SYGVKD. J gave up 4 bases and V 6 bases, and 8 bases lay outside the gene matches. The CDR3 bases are TGTGCCATCAGCGATTACAGGGGGACGAATCAGCCCCAGCATTTT. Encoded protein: CAISDYRGTNQPQHF.

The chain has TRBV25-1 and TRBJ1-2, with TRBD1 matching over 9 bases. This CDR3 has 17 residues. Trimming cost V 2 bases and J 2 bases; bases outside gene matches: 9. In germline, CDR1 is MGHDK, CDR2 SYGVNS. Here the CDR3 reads CASSERGDRENNYGYTF. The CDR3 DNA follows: TGTGCCAGCAGTGAAAGGGGGGACAGGGAGAACAACTATGGCTACACCTTC.

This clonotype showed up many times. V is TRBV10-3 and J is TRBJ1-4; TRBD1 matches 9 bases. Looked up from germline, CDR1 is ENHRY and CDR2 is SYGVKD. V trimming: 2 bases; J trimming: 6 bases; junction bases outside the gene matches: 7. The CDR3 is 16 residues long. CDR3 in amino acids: CAISEKGTGKDEKLFF. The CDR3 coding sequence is TGTGCCATCAGTGAGAAGGGGACAGGGAAGGATGAAAAACTGTTTTTT.

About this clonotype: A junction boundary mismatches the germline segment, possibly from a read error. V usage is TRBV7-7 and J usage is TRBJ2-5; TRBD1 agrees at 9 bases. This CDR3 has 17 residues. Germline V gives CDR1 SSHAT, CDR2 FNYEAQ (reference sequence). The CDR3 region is CASSPGTGNGARETQYF. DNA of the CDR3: TGTGCTAGCAGCCCAGGGACAGGGAACGGCGCCAGGGAGACCCAGTACTTC.

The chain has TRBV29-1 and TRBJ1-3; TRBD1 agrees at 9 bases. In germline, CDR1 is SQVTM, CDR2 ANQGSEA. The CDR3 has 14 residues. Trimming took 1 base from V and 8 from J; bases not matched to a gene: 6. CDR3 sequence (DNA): TGCAGCGTTGAAGGGGAGGACAGGGGTGACACCATATATTTT. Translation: CSVEGEDRGDTIYF.

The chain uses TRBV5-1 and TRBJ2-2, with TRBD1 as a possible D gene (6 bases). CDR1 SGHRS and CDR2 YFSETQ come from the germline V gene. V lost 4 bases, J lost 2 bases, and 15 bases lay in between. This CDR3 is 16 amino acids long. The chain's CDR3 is CASSAVPGHNTGELFF. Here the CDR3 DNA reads TGCGCCAGCAGCGCGGTCCCGGGACATAACACCGGGGAGCTGTTTTTT.

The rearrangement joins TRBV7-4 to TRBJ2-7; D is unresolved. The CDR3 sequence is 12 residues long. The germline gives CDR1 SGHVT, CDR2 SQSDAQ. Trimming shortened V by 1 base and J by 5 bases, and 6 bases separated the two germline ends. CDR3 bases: TGTGCCAGCAGCTTAGTTAGTCACGAGCAGTACTTC. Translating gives CASSLVSHEQYF.

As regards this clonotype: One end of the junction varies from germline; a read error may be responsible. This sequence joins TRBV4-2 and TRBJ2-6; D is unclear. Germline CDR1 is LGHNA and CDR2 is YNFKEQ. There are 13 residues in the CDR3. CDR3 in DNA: TGTACCAGCAGCCGCACCGGGGCCAACGTCCTGACTTTC. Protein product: CTSSRTGANVLTF.

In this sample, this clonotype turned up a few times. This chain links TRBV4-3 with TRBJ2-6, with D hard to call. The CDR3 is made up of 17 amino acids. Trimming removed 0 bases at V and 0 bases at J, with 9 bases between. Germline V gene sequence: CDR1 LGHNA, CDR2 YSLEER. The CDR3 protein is CASSQEPATSGANVLTF. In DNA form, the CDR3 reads TGCGCCAGCAGCCAAGAACCCGCGACCTCTGGGGCCAACGTCCTGACTTTC.

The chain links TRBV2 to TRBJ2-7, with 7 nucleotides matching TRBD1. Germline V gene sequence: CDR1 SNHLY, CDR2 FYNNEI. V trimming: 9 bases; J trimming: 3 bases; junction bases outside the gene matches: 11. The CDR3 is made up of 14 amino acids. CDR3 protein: CASSRQGPRYEQYF. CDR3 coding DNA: TGTGCCAGTTCCCGACAGGGACCCCGCTACGAGCAGTACTTC.

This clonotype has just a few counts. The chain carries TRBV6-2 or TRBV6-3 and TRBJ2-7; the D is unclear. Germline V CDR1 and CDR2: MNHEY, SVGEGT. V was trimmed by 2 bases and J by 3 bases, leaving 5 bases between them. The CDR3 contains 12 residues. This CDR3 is CASSYGFYEQYF. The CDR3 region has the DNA TGTGCCAGCAGTTACGGCTTCTACGAGCAGTACTTC.

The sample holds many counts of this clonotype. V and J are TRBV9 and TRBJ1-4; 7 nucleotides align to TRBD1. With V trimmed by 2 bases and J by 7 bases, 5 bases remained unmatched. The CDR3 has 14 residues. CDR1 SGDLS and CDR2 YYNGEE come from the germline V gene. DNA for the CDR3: TGTGCCAGCAGCGTCTACGGACAGGCTGAAAAACTGTTTTTT. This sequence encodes CASSVYGQAEKLFF.

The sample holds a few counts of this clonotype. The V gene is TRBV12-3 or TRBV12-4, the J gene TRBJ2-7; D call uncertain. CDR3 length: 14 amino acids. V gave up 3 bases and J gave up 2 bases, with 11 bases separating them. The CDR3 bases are TGTGCCAGCAGTTTGAAGGACGGCACCTACGAGCAGTACTTC. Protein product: CASSLKDGTYEQYF.

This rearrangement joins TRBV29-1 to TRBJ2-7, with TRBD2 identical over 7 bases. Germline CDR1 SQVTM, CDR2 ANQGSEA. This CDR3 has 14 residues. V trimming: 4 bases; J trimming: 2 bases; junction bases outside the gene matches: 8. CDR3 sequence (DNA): TGCAGCGTTGCGGGCGGGAGTAGGACCTACGAGCAGTACTTC. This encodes CSVAGGSRTYEQYF.

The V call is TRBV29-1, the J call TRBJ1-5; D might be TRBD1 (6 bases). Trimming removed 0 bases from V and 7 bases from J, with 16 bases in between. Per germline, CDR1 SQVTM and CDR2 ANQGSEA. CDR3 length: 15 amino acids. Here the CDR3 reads CSVEDRQAERQPQHF. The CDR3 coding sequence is TGCAGCGTTGAAGACAGACAGGCTGAAAGGCAGCCCCAGCATTTT. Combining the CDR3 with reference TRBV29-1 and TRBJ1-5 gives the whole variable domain SAVISQKPSRDICQRGTSLTIQCQVDSQVTMMFWYRQQPGQSLTLIATANQGSEATYESGFVIDKFPISRPNLTFSTLTVSNMSPEDSSIYLCSVEDRQAERQPQHFGDGTRLSIL.